A selection of T cell receptor beta chains follows, all from one sample in a study of spatial heterogeneity in lung cancer. TCRdb re-called the 5' RACE reads through MiXCR, storing one row per CDR3 protein. The sample shows 39,000 or so distinct CDR3 sequences, 7.5% of them seen only once. The starting material was PBMCs, obtained at surgery. The origin of the receptors is a male donor with early-stage non-small cell lung cancer. CDR3s include the opening cysteine and the closing phenylalanine or tryptophan. Each record gives: clone size, V gene, D gene, J gene, CDR3 DNA, CDR3 protein. A D gene is named only where the DNA matches it firmly. Part of the rows lack a size; the others show once, few, many or a class for expanded clones.

clone_size: many
v_call: TRBV25-1
d_call: -
j_call: TRBJ2-4
cdr3_nt: TGTGCCAGCAGTGAATATTTCGGGGGAGAGGGCATTCAGTACTTC
cdr3_aa: CASSEYFGGEGIQYF

clone_size: few
v_call: TRBV20-1
d_call: -
j_call: TRBJ1-2
cdr3_nt: TGCAGTGCTAGAGATCCCAGGGGATATAGCTATGGCTACACCTTC
cdr3_aa: CSARDPRGYSYGYTF

clone_size: -
v_call: TRBV7-2
d_call: TRBD2
j_call: TRBJ2-3
cdr3_nt: TGTGCCAGCAGCTTAGTCTGGTCTAGCGGAACTAGCACAGATACGCAGTATTTT
cdr3_aa: CASSLVWSSGTSTDTQYF

clone_size: -
v_call: TRBV24-1
d_call: -
j_call: TRBJ2-3
cdr3_nt: TGTGCCACCAGTGATTTGCCCCCGGGAGCTAGGACAGATACGCAGTATTTT
cdr3_aa: CATSDLPPGARTDTQYF

clone_size: few
v_call: TRBV6-5
d_call: -
j_call: TRBJ2-1
cdr3_nt: TGTGCCAGCAGTTACTCGTCCTCCCAGCAGAATGAGCAGTTCTTC
cdr3_aa: CASSYSSSQQNEQFF

clone_size: few
v_call: TRBV30
d_call: -
j_call: TRBJ1-1
cdr3_nt: TGTGCCTGGGGAAGTATCATGAACACTGAAGCTTTCTTT
cdr3_aa: CAWGSIMNTEAFF

clone_size: -
v_call: TRBV29-1
d_call: -
j_call: TRBJ1-1
cdr3_nt: TGCAGCGTTGATGTGGGCGTGGGCACTGAAGCTTTCTTT
cdr3_aa: CSVDVGVGTEAFF

clone_size: many
v_call: TRBV5-5
d_call: -
j_call: TRBJ2-3
cdr3_nt: TGTGCCAGCAGCTTCACCCAAGACGGTCAAGGTTTTTGTGGATTGGGGGAAAACACAGATACGCAGTATTTT
cdr3_aa: CASSFTQDGQGFCGLGENTDTQYF

clone_size: many
v_call: TRBV20-1
d_call: TRBD2
j_call: TRBJ2-1
cdr3_nt: TGCAGTGCTTTTTCCTCACTAGCGGGAGAGTCCTACAATGAGCAGTTCTTC
cdr3_aa: CSAFSSLAGESYNEQFF

clone_size: many
v_call: TRBV20-1
d_call: -
j_call: TRBJ1-1
cdr3_nt: TGCAGTGCTAGAGGCGCAGGGCTGGGGAACACTGAAGCTTTCTTT
cdr3_aa: CSARGAGLGNTEAFF

clone_size: -
v_call: TRBV6-2/TRBV6-3
d_call: -
j_call: TRBJ1-5
cdr3_nt: TGTGCCAGCAGTTACTTGCGGATGGGGAAGGATCAGCCCCAGCATTTT
cdr3_aa: CASSYLRMGKDQPQHF

clone_size: -
v_call: TRBV5-1
d_call: -
j_call: TRBJ2-2
cdr3_nt: TGCGCCAGCAGCCAGAGAGGCCTTGAGGGCGGGGAGCTGTTTTTT
cdr3_aa: CASSQRGLEGGELFF

clone_size: -
v_call: TRBV4-2
d_call: -
j_call: TRBJ1-4
cdr3_nt: TGTGCCAGCAGCCAAGAACAGGGTCCCACTAATGAAAAACTGTTTTTT
cdr3_aa: CASSQEQGPTNEKLFF

clone_size: few
v_call: TRBV7-3
d_call: -
j_call: TRBJ1-1
cdr3_nt: TGTGCCAGCAGCTTGGGGCAAGAACTCACTGAAGCTTTCTTT
cdr3_aa: CASSLGQELTEAFF

clone_size: many
v_call: TRBV6-1
d_call: -
j_call: TRBJ1-1
cdr3_nt: TGTGCCAGCAGAAACGCCGGACAGTTGAACACTGAAGCTTTCTTT
cdr3_aa: CASRNAGQLNTEAFF

clone_size: -
v_call: TRBV7-9
d_call: TRBD1
j_call: TRBJ1-5
cdr3_nt: TGTGCCAGCAGCAAACAGGGGGCGGGCAATCAGCCCCAGCATTTT
cdr3_aa: CASSKQGAGNQPQHF

clone_size: many
v_call: TRBV5-1
d_call: -
j_call: TRBJ1-1
cdr3_nt: TGCGCCAGCAGGGAATTAGGGACAATGAACACTGAAGCTTTCTTT
cdr3_aa: CASRELGTMNTEAFF

clone_size: few
v_call: TRBV24-1
d_call: TRBD1
j_call: TRBJ2-1
cdr3_nt: TGTGCCACCAGTGAAAAACAGGGGTGGTCCTACAATGAGCAGTTCTTC
cdr3_aa: CATSEKQGWSYNEQFF

clone_size: many
v_call: TRBV6-1
d_call: -
j_call: TRBJ1-1
cdr3_nt: TGTGCCAGTGGGGTGAACACTGAAGCTTTCTTT
cdr3_aa: CASGVNTEAFF